The 11 T cell receptor beta chains given below trace back to one sample, sequenced in a study of T cell changes during pregnancy in multiple sclerosis. Sequenced by immunoSEQ multiplex PCR; TCRdb stores in-frame clones only, minus some. The sample has approximately 44,000 clones, around nine tenths seen once; the top ten hold about 0.65%. The sequences come from CD4+ T cells from peripheral blood mononuclear cells, collected before pregnancy. These receptors were taken from a female donor with multiple sclerosis, enrolled in a pregnancy study.

This sequence joins TRBV6-5 and TRBJ2-5, with D possibly matching TRBD1 (7 bases). The CDR3 consists of 13 residues. The germline gives CDR1 MNHEY, CDR2 SVGAGI. With 6 bases removed from V and 5 bases from J, the gap between germline ends came to 13 bases. The CDR3: CASSPGGRETQYF. The CDR3 nucleotides are TGTGCCAGCAGCCCAGGGGGGAGGGAGACCCAGTACTTC.

The chain uses TRBV28 and TRBJ1-1, with 7 positions matching TRBD1. The trim removed 5 bases at V and 1 base at J, leaving 4 bases unmatched. CDR1 is MDHEN and CDR2 is SYDVKM in the germline V gene. CDR3 length: 14 amino acids. DNA for the CDR3: TGTGCCAGCAGTACCAGACAGGGGAACACTGAAGCTTTCTTT. Its protein is CASSTRQGNTEAFF. Combining the CDR3 with reference TRBV28 and TRBJ1-1 gives the whole variable domain DVKVTQSSRYLVKRTGEKVFLECVQDMDHENMFWYRQDPGLGLRLIYFSYDVKMKEKGDIPEGYSVSREKKERFSLILESASTNQTSMYLCASSTRQGNTEAFFGQGTRLTVV.

The rearrangement links TRBV5-4 to TRBJ1-2, with TRBD1 matching 7 bases. In germline, CDR1 is SGHNT, CDR2 YYREEE (reference sequence). This CDR3 contains 13 residues. J gave up 4 bases and V 6 bases, and 6 bases lay outside the gene matches. CDR3 sequence: CASTPDRAYGYTF. The CDR3 region has the DNA TGTGCCAGCACCCCCGACAGGGCCTATGGCTACACCTTC.

This chain joins TRBV4-2 and TRBJ1-2; 7 nucleotides align to TRBD1. Germline trimming cut 3 bases from V and 11 bases from J; bases unmatched to any gene: 6. CDR1 is LGHNA and CDR2 is YNFKEQ in the germline V gene. There are 12 residues in the CDR3. CDR3 sequence: CASSHEQGIYTF. For the CDR3, the DNA is TGTGCCAGCAGCCACGAACAGGGGATTTACACCTTC.

The V gene is TRBV28, the J gene TRBJ2-7; 7 positions agree with TRBD2. The CDR3 loop spans 12 amino acids. V dropped 10 bases and J dropped 4; count of bases not matched to a gene: 7. Germline CDR1 reads MDHEN; CDR2 reads SYDVKM. The CDR3 coding sequence is TGTGCCACCGGCGGGAGCTTGTACGAGCAGTACTTC. It is translated as CATGGSLYEQYF.

The chain's CDR3 is CASSRGNKGTDTQYF. CDR3 coding DNA: TGCGCCAGCAGCCGCGGTAATAAGGGCACAGATACGCAGTATTTT. The chain uses TRBV5-1 and TRBJ2-3; D gene ambiguous. CDR1 SGHRS and CDR2 YFSETQ come from the germline V gene. The CDR3 extends over 15 amino acids. Trimming removed 4 bases from V and 1 base from J, with 13 bases in between. Looking up the rest from reference TRBV5-1 and TRBJ2-3 gives the full variable domain: KAGVTQTPRYLIKTRGQQVTLSCSPISGHRSVSWYQQTPGQGLQFLFEYFSETQRNKGNFPGRFSGRQFSNSRSEMNVSTLELGDSALYLCASSRGNKGTDTQYFGPGTRLTVL.

This clone was detected only a few times. The rearrangement joins TRBV11-2 to TRBJ1-2; D remains unclear. The germline CDR1 and CDR2 sequences are SGHAT and FQNNGV. V lost 5 bases and J lost 5, with 12 bases in between. The CDR3 has 13 residues. CDR3 loop: CASSLFVSYGYTF. The CDR3 nucleotides read TGTGCCAGCAGCCTCTTCGTATCGTATGGCTACACCTTC.

In this sample, this clone turned up once. The V and J genes are TRBV7-2 and TRBJ2-2; perhaps TRBD2 as D (6 bases). The germline V and J ends were trimmed by 3 bases and 4 bases, with 15 bases remaining between them. The length of the CDR3 is 16 residues. Germline CDR1 and CDR2: SGHTA and FQGNSA. The CDR3 here is CASSLRSLGGTGELFF. The CDR3 nucleotides read TGTGCCAGCAGCTTGCGGTCCCTGGGGGGCACCGGGGAGCTGTTTTTT.

This sequence joins TRBV7-3 and TRBJ2-2; 8 bases are shared with TRBD1. V shed 5 bases and J 3 bases; nucleotides not matched to a gene: 11. The CDR3 is 17 amino acids. The germline V gene has CDR1 SGHTA and CDR2 FQGTGA. CDR3 sequence (DNA): TGTGCCAGCAGCCCCCATGTCGGACAGGGATACACCGGGGAGCTGTTTTTT. This codes for CASSPHVGQGYTGELFF.

The chain combines TRBV14 with TRBJ2-3; D call uncertain. The CDR3 has 15 amino acids. Germline-derived CDR1 and CDR2 are SGHDN and FVKESK. The V gene lost 1 base and the J gene lost 0 bases, with 8 bases spanning the gap. The CDR3 reads CASSQGQTSTDTQYF. The CDR3 DNA follows: TGTGCCAGCAGCCAAGGGCAGACTAGCACAGATACGCAGTATTTT.

The chain combines TRBV28 with TRBJ2-2; D ambiguous. V lost 1 base and J 3 bases, leaving 3 bases between the germline ends. The CDR3 is 13 residues long. In germline, CDR1 is MDHEN, CDR2 SYDVKM. CDR3 sequence reads: CASSLSDTGELFF. CDR3 sequence (DNA): TGTGCCAGCAGTTTATCAGACACCGGGGAGCTGTTTTTT.